This is a list of T cell receptor beta chains from one sample in a study of regulatory T cells in long-lasting Graves disease. TCRdb passed the multiplex PCR reads through MiXCR, listing each CDR3 protein once. Counted here are over 500,000 distinct CDR3 sequences, about 16% occurring once; the ten biggest clones make up 15% to 20%. These data also formed part of another study, on T cells in Graves' hyperthyroidism and ophthalmopathy.

This specimen consisted of peripheral blood mononuclear cells (PBMCs), obtained at new diagnosis, from a patient treated with antithyroid drugs. The receptors here all came from a woman aged 25-40 years with Graves disease. Each CDR3 is given with its conserved first and last residue. D genes are given only for firm matches. A row's size may be missing; if present it is once, few, many or a size class.

V gene: TRBV19
clone size: .
D gene: .
J gene: TRBJ1-4
CDR3 length: 15
CDR3 protein: CASSDPRRLNEKLFF
CDR3 DNA: TGTGCCAGTAGTGACCCGCGACGGCTTAATGAAAAACTGTTTTTT

V gene: TRBV20-1
clone size: few
D gene: TRBD1
J gene: TRBJ1-6
CDR3 length: 13
CDR3 protein: CSARTGPNSPLHF
CDR3 DNA: TGCAGTGCACGGACAGGGCCTAATTCACCCCTCCACTTT

V gene: TRBV5-1
clone size: many
D gene: TRBD1
J gene: TRBJ2-7
CDR3 length: 13
CDR3 protein: CASSDGQGYEQYF
CDR3 DNA: TGCGCCAGCAGCGACGGACAGGGCTACGAGCAGTACTTC

V gene: TRBV2
clone size: many
D gene: .
J gene: TRBJ1-1
CDR3 length: 14
CDR3 protein: CASSEAPDLTEAFF
CDR3 DNA: TGTGCCAGCAGTGAAGCGCCCGACCTCACTGAAGCTTTCTTT

V gene: TRBV10-2
clone size: many
D gene: .
J gene: TRBJ1-1
CDR3 length: 15
CDR3 protein: CASSESKLLLTEAFF
CDR3 DNA: TGCGCCAGCAGTGAGTCGAAACTTCTTCTCACTGAAGCTTTCTTT

V gene: TRBV7-3
clone size: few
D gene: .
J gene: TRBJ2-1
CDR3 length: 16
CDR3 protein: CASSLVGQGGYNEQFF
CDR3 DNA: TGTGCCAGCAGCTTAGTGGGCCAAGGGGGCTACAATGAGCAGTTCTTC

V gene: TRBV18
clone size: many
D gene: .
J gene: TRBJ2-5
CDR3 length: 12
CDR3 protein: CASSPNLETQYF
CDR3 DNA: TGTGCCAGCTCACCCAATTTGGAGACCCAGTACTTC

V gene: TRBV2
clone size: many
D gene: TRBD1
J gene: TRBJ1-5
CDR3 length: 15
CDR3 protein: CASSGDRASNQPQHF
CDR3 DNA: TGTGCCAGCAGTGGGGACAGGGCTAGCAATCAGCCCCAGCATTTT

V gene: TRBV27
clone size: many
D gene: .
J gene: TRBJ1-4
CDR3 length: 13
CDR3 protein: CASSLRMREKLFF
CDR3 DNA: TGTGCCAGCAGTTTGAGGATGCGTGAAAAACTGTTTTTT

V gene: TRBV6-5
clone size: many
D gene: .
J gene: TRBJ2-6
CDR3 length: 15
CDR3 protein: CASSYSYSGANVLTF
CDR3 DNA: TGTGCCAGCAGTTACTCGTACTCTGGGGCCAACGTCCTGACTTTC

V gene: TRBV28
clone size: .
D gene: TRBD1
J gene: TRBJ1-2
CDR3 length: 14
CDR3 protein: CASSYRGKYYGYTF
CDR3 DNA: TGTGCCAGCAGTTACAGGGGAAAATACTATGGCTACACCTTC

V gene: TRBV20-1
clone size: many
D gene: TRBD1
J gene: TRBJ2-7
CDR3 length: 16
CDR3 protein: CSANPPIRTGGGEQYF
CDR3 DNA: TGCAGTGCCAACCCCCCAATCAGGACAGGGGGAGGCGAGCAGTACTTC

V gene: TRBV5-1
clone size: few
D gene: .
J gene: TRBJ1-2
CDR3 length: 14
CDR3 protein: CASSVADRTYGYTF
CDR3 DNA: TGCGCCAGCAGCGTGGCGGACAGAACCTATGGCTACACCTTC

V gene: TRBV6-1
clone size: many
D gene: .
J gene: TRBJ2-3
CDR3 length: 16
CDR3 protein: CASTTRGGGSGSAQYF
CDR3 DNA: TGTGCCAGCACGACCAGGGGAGGGGGGAGTGGTAGTGCGCAGTATTTT

V gene: TRBV7-2
clone size: .
D gene: TRBD2
J gene: TRBJ2-7
CDR3 length: 13
CDR3 protein: CASSFERDYEQYF
CDR3 DNA: TGTGCCAGCAGCTTTGAGCGGGACTACGAGCAGTACTTC

V gene: TRBV2
clone size: many
D gene: .
J gene: TRBJ1-5
CDR3 length: 14
CDR3 protein: CASRAGTGGQPQHF
CDR3 DNA: TGTGCCAGCAGGGCCGGGACCGGTGGTCAGCCCCAGCATTTT

V gene: TRBV2
clone size: many
D gene: TRBD1
J gene: TRBJ2-1
CDR3 length: 13
CDR3 protein: CATSTGPYNEQFF
CDR3 DNA: TGTGCCACTTCGACAGGGCCCTACAATGAGCAGTTCTTC

V gene: TRBV5-1
clone size: few
D gene: TRBD1
J gene: TRBJ2-5
CDR3 length: 15
CDR3 protein: CASSLVGQGTETQYF
CDR3 DNA: TGCGCCAGCAGCTTGGTTGGACAGGGGACAGAGACCCAGTACTTC

V gene: TRBV5-5
clone size: many
D gene: TRBD1
J gene: TRBJ1-5
CDR3 length: 13
CDR3 protein: CASSTRTGRPQHF
CDR3 DNA: TGTGCCAGCAGCACTAGGACAGGGCGGCCCCAGCATTTT

V gene: TRBV25-1
clone size: .
D gene: .
J gene: TRBJ1-2
CDR3 length: 15
CDR3 protein: CASSEYNGQISGYTF
CDR3 DNA: TGTGCCAGCAGTGAATATAACGGACAGATTTCAGGCTACACCTTC

V gene: TRBV5-1
clone size: many
D gene: .
J gene: TRBJ1-1
CDR3 length: 15
CDR3 protein: CASSLEGHKATEAFF
CDR3 DNA: TGCGCCAGCAGCTTGGAGGGACATAAGGCCACTGAAGCTTTCTTT

V gene: TRBV7-9
clone size: many
D gene: TRBD2
J gene: TRBJ2-5
CDR3 length: 15
CDR3 protein: CASSPRLAGAETQYF
CDR3 DNA: TGTGCCAGCAGCCCGCGACTAGCGGGAGCGGAGACCCAGTACTTC

V gene: TRBV20-1
clone size: .
D gene: .
J gene: TRBJ2-5
CDR3 length: 15
CDR3 protein: CSAYNLGRGGETQYF
CDR3 DNA: TGCAGTGCTTACAATTTAGGACGGGGCGGAGAGACCCAGTACTTC

V gene: TRBV12-3/TRBV12-4
clone size: many
D gene: .
J gene: TRBJ2-1
CDR3 length: 13
CDR3 protein: CASSPGTPAEQFF
CDR3 DNA: TGTGCCAGCAGTCCCGGGACTCCGGCTGAGCAGTTCTTC

V gene: TRBV20-1
clone size: .
D gene: .
J gene: TRBJ2-5
CDR3 length: 12
CDR3 protein: CSARGPQETQYF
CDR3 DNA: TGCAGTGCTAGAGGTCCCCAAGAGACCCAGTACTTC

V gene: TRBV5-1
clone size: many
D gene: .
J gene: TRBJ1-1
CDR3 length: 14
CDR3 protein: CASSRQDRNTEAFF
CDR3 DNA: TGCGCCAGCAGCCGCCAGGACAGGAACACTGAAGCTTTCTTT

V gene: TRBV29-1
clone size: many
D gene: .
J gene: TRBJ2-1
CDR3 length: 14
CDR3 protein: CSVDRSGPYNEQFF
CDR3 DNA: TGCAGCGTTGATAGAAGCGGGCCCTACAATGAGCAGTTCTTC

V gene: TRBV30
clone size: few
D gene: .
J gene: TRBJ1-4
CDR3 length: 13
CDR3 protein: CAWSVLRPEKLFF
CDR3 DNA: TGTGCCTGGAGTGTTCTTAGGCCTGAAAAACTGTTTTTT

V gene: TRBV5-1
clone size: .
D gene: .
J gene: TRBJ2-3
CDR3 length: 15
CDR3 protein: CASRPLGGFTDTQYF
CDR3 DNA: TGCGCCAGCAGACCGCTCGGCGGGTTCACAGATACGCAGTATTTT

V gene: TRBV5-1
clone size: few
D gene: .
J gene: TRBJ2-3
CDR3 length: 14
CDR3 protein: CASSPARVTDTQYF
CDR3 DNA: TGCGCCAGCAGCCCGGCCCGGGTCACAGATACGCAGTATTTT

V gene: TRBV29-1
clone size: .
D gene: .
J gene: TRBJ1-5
CDR3 length: 15
CDR3 protein: CSVSGGASNNQPQHF
CDR3 DNA: TGCAGCGTTTCCGGAGGGGCTTCCAACAATCAGCCCCAGCATTTT

V gene: TRBV6-1
clone size: few
D gene: .
J gene: TRBJ2-7
CDR3 length: 11
CDR3 protein: CVTRGVYEQYF
CDR3 DNA: TGTGTCACTCGCGGGGTCTACGAGCAGTACTTC

V gene: TRBV6-1
clone size: many
D gene: .
J gene: TRBJ1-6
CDR3 length: 15
CDR3 protein: CASGRGTSANSPLHF
CDR3 DNA: TGTGCCAGCGGTCGCGGCACATCGGCGAATTCACCCCTCCACTTT

V gene: TRBV6-1
clone size: many
D gene: TRBD1
J gene: TRBJ1-2
CDR3 length: 13
CDR3 protein: CASSATGVGGYTF
CDR3 DNA: TGTGCCAGCAGCGCCACAGGGGTGGGTGGCTACACCTTC

V gene: TRBV7-8
clone size: .
D gene: .
J gene: TRBJ1-1
CDR3 length: 14
CDR3 protein: CASGERWGGTEAFF
CDR3 DNA: TGTGCCAGCGGGGAGAGGTGGGGGGGAACTGAAGCTTTCTTT

V gene: TRBV29-1
clone size: many
D gene: .
J gene: TRBJ1-4
CDR3 length: 10
CDR3 protein: CSGGNEKLFF
CDR3 DNA: TGCAGCGGCGGGAACGAAAAACTGTTTTTT

V gene: TRBV3-1
clone size: few
D gene: .
J gene: TRBJ1-5
CDR3 length: 14
CDR3 protein: CASSQEQEGTPQHF
CDR3 DNA: TGTGCCAGCAGCCAAGAACAGGAGGGAACGCCCCAGCATTTT

V gene: TRBV29-1
clone size: .
D gene: TRBD1
J gene: TRBJ2-2
CDR3 length: 12
CDR3 protein: CSADRGTGELFF
CDR3 DNA: TGCAGCGCCGACAGGGGTACCGGGGAGCTGTTTTTT

V gene: TRBV20-1
clone size: .
D gene: TRBD1
J gene: TRBJ1-2
CDR3 length: 16
CDR3 protein: CSASGSTGGTNYGYTF
CDR3 DNA: TGCAGTGCTAGCGGAAGCACAGGGGGTACTAACTATGGCTACACCTTC

V gene: TRBV20-1
clone size: .
D gene: TRBD1
J gene: TRBJ1-2
CDR3 length: 15
CDR3 protein: CSAKRTLTGNYGYTF
CDR3 DNA: TGCAGTGCTAAGCGGACGTTGACAGGGAACTATGGCTACACCTTC

V gene: TRBV6-2/TRBV6-3
clone size: many
D gene: TRBD2
J gene: TRBJ2-3
CDR3 length: 19
CDR3 protein: CASSYTLRLASYGTDTQYF
CDR3 DNA: TGTGCCAGCAGTTACACCCTTAGACTAGCATCCTATGGCACAGATACGCAGTATTTT

V gene: TRBV15
clone size: .
D gene: .
J gene: TRBJ2-3
CDR3 length: 12
CDR3 protein: CATSGIENTQYF
CDR3 DNA: TGTGCCACCAGCGGGATCGAAAATACGCAGTATTTT

V gene: TRBV15
clone size: few
D gene: TRBD1
J gene: TRBJ1-4
CDR3 length: 13
CDR3 protein: CAVTGATNEKLFF
CDR3 DNA: TGTGCCGTCACAGGGGCCACTAATGAAAAACTGTTTTTT

V gene: TRBV18
clone size: .
D gene: .
J gene: TRBJ1-5
CDR3 length: 16
CDR3 protein: CASSPGGPYSNQPQHF
CDR3 DNA: TGTGCCAGCTCACCCGGAGGACCTTATAGCAATCAGCCCCAGCATTTT

V gene: TRBV19
clone size: few
D gene: .
J gene: TRBJ2-5
CDR3 length: 13
CDR3 protein: CASSITRAQTQYF
CDR3 DNA: TGTGCCAGTAGTATAACCAGGGCGCAGACCCAGTACTTC

V gene: TRBV27
clone size: many
D gene: .
J gene: TRBJ2-3
CDR3 length: 17
CDR3 protein: CASSLLRDAVSTDTQYF
CDR3 DNA: TGTGCCAGCAGTCTACTCCGGGACGCCGTTAGCACAGATACGCAGTATTTT

V gene: TRBV5-1
clone size: many
D gene: .
J gene: TRBJ2-1
CDR3 length: 15
CDR3 protein: CASTVVWSSYNEQFF
CDR3 DNA: TGCGCCAGCACGGTTGTTTGGAGCTCCTACAATGAGCAGTTCTTC

V gene: TRBV20-1
clone size: .
D gene: .
J gene: TRBJ2-7
CDR3 length: 13
CDR3 protein: CSASSGEVYEQYF
CDR3 DNA: TGCAGTGCTAGTTCGGGGGAGGTCTACGAGCAGTACTTC

V gene: TRBV5-1
clone size: .
D gene: .
J gene: TRBJ1-1
CDR3 length: 15
CDR3 protein: CASSSLKQGGAEAFF
CDR3 DNA: TGCGCCAGCAGCTCGCTTAAACAGGGAGGGGCTGAAGCTTTCTTT

V gene: TRBV30
clone size: few
D gene: TRBD1
J gene: TRBJ2-5
CDR3 length: 16
CDR3 protein: CAWSPTGTGSLETQYF
CDR3 DNA: TGTGCCTGGAGTCCAACCGGGACAGGGTCTTTGGAGACCCAGTACTTC

V gene: TRBV9
clone size: .
D gene: TRBD1
J gene: TRBJ1-2
CDR3 length: 14
CDR3 protein: CASSEQRTGSGYTF
CDR3 DNA: TGTGCCAGCAGCGAACAAAGGACAGGGTCTGGCTACACCTTC

V gene: TRBV19
clone size: .
D gene: TRBD1
J gene: TRBJ1-2
CDR3 length: 13
CDR3 protein: CASSPRDRVIHTF
CDR3 DNA: TGTGCCAGTAGTCCCCGGGACAGGGTCATCCACACCTTC

V gene: TRBV11-2
clone size: .
D gene: .
J gene: TRBJ1-5
CDR3 length: 16
CDR3 protein: CASSSGLGLLDQPQHF
CDR3 DNA: TGTGCCAGCAGCTCCGGGTTGGGGCTCTTGGATCAGCCCCAGCATTTT

V gene: TRBV5-1
clone size: many
D gene: .
J gene: TRBJ1-1
CDR3 length: 14
CDR3 protein: CASSRNTANTEAFF
CDR3 DNA: TGCGCCAGCAGCCGCAATACAGCGAACACTGAAGCTTTCTTT

V gene: TRBV28
clone size: few
D gene: TRBD2
J gene: TRBJ2-1
CDR3 length: 12
CDR3 protein: CASVTSINEQFF
CDR3 DNA: TGTGCCAGCGTGACTAGCATCAATGAGCAGTTCTTC

V gene: TRBV6-5
clone size: many
D gene: .
J gene: TRBJ1-1
CDR3 length: 14
CDR3 protein: CASSYSFRNTEAFF
CDR3 DNA: TGTGCCAGCAGTTACTCTTTCCGAAACACTGAAGCTTTCTTT

V gene: TRBV5-1
clone size: .
D gene: TRBD2
J gene: TRBJ2-3
CDR3 length: 16
CDR3 protein: CASSFISGRAADTQYF
CDR3 DNA: TGCGCCAGCAGCTTTATTAGCGGGAGGGCCGCAGATACGCAGTATTTT

V gene: TRBV5-1
clone size: .
D gene: .
J gene: TRBJ1-2
CDR3 length: 8
CDR3 protein: CARPGYTF
CDR3 DNA: TGCGCCAGGCCAGGCTACACCTTC

V gene: TRBV7-2
clone size: many
D gene: TRBD2
J gene: TRBJ2-1
CDR3 length: 15
CDR3 protein: CASSLIGTSTNEQFF
CDR3 DNA: TGTGCCAGCAGCTTGATTGGGACTAGTACAAATGAGCAGTTCTTC